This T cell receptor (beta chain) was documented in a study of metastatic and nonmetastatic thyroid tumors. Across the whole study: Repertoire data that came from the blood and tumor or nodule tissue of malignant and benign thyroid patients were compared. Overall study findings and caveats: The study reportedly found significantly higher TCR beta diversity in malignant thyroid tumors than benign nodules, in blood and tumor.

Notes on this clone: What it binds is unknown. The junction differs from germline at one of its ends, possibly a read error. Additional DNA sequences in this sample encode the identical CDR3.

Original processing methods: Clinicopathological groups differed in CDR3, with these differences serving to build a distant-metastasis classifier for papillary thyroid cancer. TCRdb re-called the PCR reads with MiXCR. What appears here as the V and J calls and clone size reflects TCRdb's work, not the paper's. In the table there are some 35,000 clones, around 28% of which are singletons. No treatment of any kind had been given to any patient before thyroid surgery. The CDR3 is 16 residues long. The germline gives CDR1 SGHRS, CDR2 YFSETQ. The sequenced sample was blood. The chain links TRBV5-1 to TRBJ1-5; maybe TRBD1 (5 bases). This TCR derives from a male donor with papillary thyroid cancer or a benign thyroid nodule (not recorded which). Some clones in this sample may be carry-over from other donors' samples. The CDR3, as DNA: TGCGCCAGCAGCCCTGGCGGGACGGACGGCAATCAACCCCAGCATTTT. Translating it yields CASSPGGTDGNQPQHF.